The entry that follows covers one TCR beta chain sequence. Its antigen is not known. This sample stems from a study of T-cell reconstitution after alpha-beta-depleted transplantation in children. The study's findings and limits: Once a year had passed after transplant, T-cell counts and diversity came mostly from newly produced T cells. Expanded clones from the graft, numbering several hundred, reportedly supplied alpha-beta T cells about two months after transplant. Where some patients showed high TCRbeta diversity at day 60, it came from recipient T cells and thymic progenitors that had survived.

Preparation of the TCRbeta library was carried out with unique molecular identifiers. One entry per CDR3 protein results from TCRdb running MiXCR on the PCR reads. This table holds some 550,000 distinct CDR3 sequences, about 23% found once. Germline V gene data show CDR1 as PRHDT and CDR2 as FYEKMQ (reference sequence). The CDR3 extends over 14 amino acids. This sequence joins TRBV13 and TRBJ2-5; the D gene is possibly TRBD1 (7 bases). The assigned J gene may be wrong: the sequence end matches TRBJ2-1 better. Material: PBMCs, mostly from graft donor cells, obtained 360 days after TCRalphabeta/CD19-depleted stem cell transplant. This clonotype was sampled from a boy under two years old who had a stem cell transplant for acute myeloid leukemia, so the T cells may come from the graft donor. CDR3 nucleotides: TGTGCCAGCAGCCTACAGGGGCGGGGAGAGACCCAGTTCTTC. Protein: CASSLQGRGETQFF.